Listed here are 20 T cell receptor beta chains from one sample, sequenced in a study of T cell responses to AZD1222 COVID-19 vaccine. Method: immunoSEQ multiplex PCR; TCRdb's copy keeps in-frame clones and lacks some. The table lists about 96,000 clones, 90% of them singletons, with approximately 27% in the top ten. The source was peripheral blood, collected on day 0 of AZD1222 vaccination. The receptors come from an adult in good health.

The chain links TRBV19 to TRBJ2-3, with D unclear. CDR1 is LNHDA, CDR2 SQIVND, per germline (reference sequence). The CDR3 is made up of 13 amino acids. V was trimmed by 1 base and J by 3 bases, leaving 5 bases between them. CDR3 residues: CASSIGQTDTQYF. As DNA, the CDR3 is TGTGCCAGTAGTATAGGGCAGACAGATACGCAGTATTTT.

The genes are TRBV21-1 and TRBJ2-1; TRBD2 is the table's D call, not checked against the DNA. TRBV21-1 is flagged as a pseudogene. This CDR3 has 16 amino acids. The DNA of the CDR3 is TGTGCCAGCAGCAACCCTGTATGCGGGAGGCTCAATGAGCAGTTCTTC. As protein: CASSNPVCGRLNEQFF.

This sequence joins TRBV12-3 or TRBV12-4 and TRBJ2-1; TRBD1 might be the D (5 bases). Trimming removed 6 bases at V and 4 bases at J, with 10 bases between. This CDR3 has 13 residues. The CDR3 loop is CASRGAGYNEQFF. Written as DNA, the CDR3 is TGTGCCAGCAGAGGGGCAGGATACAATGAGCAGTTCTTC.

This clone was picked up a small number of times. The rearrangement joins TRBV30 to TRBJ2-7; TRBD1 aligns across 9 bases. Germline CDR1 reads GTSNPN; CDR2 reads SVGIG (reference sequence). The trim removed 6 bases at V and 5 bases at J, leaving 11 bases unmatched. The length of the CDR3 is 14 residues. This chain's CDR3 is CACTGTGTIHEQYF. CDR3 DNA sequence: TGTGCCTGCACCGGGACAGGGACAATCCACGAGCAGTACTTC.

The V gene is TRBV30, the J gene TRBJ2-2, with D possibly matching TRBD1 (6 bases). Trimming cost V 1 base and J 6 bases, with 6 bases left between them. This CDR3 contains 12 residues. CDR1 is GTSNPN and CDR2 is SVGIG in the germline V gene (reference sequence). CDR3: CAWSGGPGELFF. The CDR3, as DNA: TGTGCCTGGAGTGGGGGGCCCGGGGAGCTGTTTTTT.

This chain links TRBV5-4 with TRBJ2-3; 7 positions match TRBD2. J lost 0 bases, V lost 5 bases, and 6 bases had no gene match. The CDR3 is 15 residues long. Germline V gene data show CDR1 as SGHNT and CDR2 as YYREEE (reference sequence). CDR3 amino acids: CASSDGLGSTDTQYF. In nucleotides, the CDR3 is TGTGCCAGCAGTGACGGACTAGGCAGCACAGATACGCAGTATTTT.

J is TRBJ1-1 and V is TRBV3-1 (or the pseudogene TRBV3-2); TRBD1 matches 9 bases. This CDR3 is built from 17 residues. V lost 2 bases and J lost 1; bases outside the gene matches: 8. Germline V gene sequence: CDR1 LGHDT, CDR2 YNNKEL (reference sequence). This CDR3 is CASSQLRTGERNTEAFF. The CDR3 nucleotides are TGTGCCAGCAGCCAACTCCGGACAGGGGAAAGGAACACTGAAGCTTTCTTT.

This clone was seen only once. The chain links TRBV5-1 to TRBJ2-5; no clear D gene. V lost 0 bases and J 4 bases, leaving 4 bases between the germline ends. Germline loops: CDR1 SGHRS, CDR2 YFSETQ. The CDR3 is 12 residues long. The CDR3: CASSLARETQYF. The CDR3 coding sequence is TGCGCCAGCAGCTTGGCCCGAGAGACCCAGTACTTC.

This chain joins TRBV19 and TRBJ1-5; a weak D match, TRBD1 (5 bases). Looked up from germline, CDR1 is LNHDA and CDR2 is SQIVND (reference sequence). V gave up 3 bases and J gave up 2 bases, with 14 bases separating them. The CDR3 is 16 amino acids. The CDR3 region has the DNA TGTGCCAGTAGTATTGCCCTCGGAGGGGGCAATCAGCCCCAGCATTTT. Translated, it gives CASSIALGGGNQPQHF.

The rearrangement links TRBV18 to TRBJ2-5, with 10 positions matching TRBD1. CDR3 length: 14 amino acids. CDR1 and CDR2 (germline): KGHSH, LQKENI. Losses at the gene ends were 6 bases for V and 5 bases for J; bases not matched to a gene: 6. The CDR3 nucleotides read TGTGCCAGCTCGGGCCGGGACAGGGGTGAGACCCAGTACTTC. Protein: CASSGRDRGETQYF. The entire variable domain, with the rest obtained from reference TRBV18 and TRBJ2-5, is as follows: NAGVMQNPRHLVRRRGQEARLRCSPMKGHSHVYWYRQLPEEGLKFMVYLQKENIIDESGMPKERFSAEFPKEGPSILRIQQVVRGDSAAYFCASSGRDRGETQYFGPGTRLLVL.

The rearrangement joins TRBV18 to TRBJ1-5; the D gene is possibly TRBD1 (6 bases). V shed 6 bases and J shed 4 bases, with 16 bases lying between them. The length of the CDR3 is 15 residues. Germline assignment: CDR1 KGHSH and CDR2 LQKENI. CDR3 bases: TGTGCCAGCTCCCGGGGGGGGCCCTCTAATCAGCCCCAGCATTTT. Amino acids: CASSRGGPSNQPQHF.

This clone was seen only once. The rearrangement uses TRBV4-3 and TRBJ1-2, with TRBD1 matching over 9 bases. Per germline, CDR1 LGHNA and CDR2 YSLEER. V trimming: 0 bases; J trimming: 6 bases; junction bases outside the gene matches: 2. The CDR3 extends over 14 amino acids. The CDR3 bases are TGCGCCAGCAGCCAAGATACAGGGGGCGATGGCTACACCTTC. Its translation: CASSQDTGGDGYTF.

DNA for the CDR3: TGTGCCAGCACCCCAGGTGTGGTGGGTACGCAGTATTTT. It specifies CASTPGVVGTQYF. The rearrangement joins TRBV12-3 or TRBV12-4 to TRBJ2-3; D is undetermined. The CDR3 extends over 13 amino acids. V lost 7 bases and J 8 bases, leaving 16 bases between the germline ends.

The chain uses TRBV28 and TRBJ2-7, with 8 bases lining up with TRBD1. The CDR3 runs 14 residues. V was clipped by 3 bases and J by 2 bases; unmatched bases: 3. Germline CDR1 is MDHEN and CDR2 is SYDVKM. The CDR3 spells CASSLGQDPYEQYF. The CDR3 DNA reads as TGTGCCAGCAGTTTGGGACAGGACCCCTACGAGCAGTACTTC.

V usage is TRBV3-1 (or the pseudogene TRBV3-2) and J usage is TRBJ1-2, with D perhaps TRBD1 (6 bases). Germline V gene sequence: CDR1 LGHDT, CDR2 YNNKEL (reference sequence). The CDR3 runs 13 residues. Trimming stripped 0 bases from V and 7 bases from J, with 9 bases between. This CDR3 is CASSQDRGAGYTF. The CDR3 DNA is TGTGCCAGCAGCCAAGATCGGGGGGCTGGCTACACCTTC.

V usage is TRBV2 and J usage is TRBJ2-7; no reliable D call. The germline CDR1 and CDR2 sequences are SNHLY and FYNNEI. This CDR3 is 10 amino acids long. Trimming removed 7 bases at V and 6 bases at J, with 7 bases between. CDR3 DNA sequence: TGTGCCAGCATGGGATCCGAGCAGTACTTC. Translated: CASMGSEQYF. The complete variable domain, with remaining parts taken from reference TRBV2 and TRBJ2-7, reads EPEVTQTPSHQVTQMGQEVILRCVPISNHLYFYWYRQILGQKVEFLVSFYNNEISEKSEIFDDQFSVERPDGSNFTLKIRSTKLEDSAMYFCASMGSEQYFGPGTRLTVT.

As DNA, the CDR3 is TGCGCCAGCAGCCAAGCCCTGAGAGGCGATGAGCAGTTCTTC. Protein: CASSQALRGDEQFF. This chain uses TRBV4-1 with TRBJ2-1; D unresolved. Germline CDR1 and CDR2: MGHRA and YSYEKL. V lost 1 base to trimming and J lost 8 bases, with 12 bases between them. The CDR3 contains 14 residues.

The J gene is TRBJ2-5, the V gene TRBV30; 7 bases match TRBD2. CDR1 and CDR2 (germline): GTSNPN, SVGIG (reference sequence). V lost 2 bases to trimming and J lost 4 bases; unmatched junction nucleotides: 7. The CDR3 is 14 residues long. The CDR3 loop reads CAWSIRGSAETQYF. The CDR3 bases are TGTGCCTGGAGTATACGCGGGAGCGCAGAGACCCAGTACTTC.

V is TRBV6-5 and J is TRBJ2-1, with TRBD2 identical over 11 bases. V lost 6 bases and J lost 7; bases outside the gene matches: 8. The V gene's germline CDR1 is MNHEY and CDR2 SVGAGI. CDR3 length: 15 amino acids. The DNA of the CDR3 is TGTGCCAGCAGCGCCGAGGGACTAGCGGAAAATGAGCAGTTCTTC. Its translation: CASSAEGLAENEQFF.

The CDR3 protein is CASEPILSGQGWYEQYF. Here the CDR3 DNA reads TGTGCCAGCGAGCCCATCTTGTCGGGACAGGGGTGGTACGAGCAGTACTTC. This chain joins TRBV2 and TRBJ2-7, with TRBD1 matching 10 bases. This CDR3 is 17 amino acids long. The V and J ends lost 8 bases and 4 bases, in that order; junction bases with no gene match: 17. Germline lookup yields CDR1 SNHLY and CDR2 FYNNEI.